The rows below give T cell receptor beta chains drawn from one sample of a study of shared clonotypes between healthy human individuals. Profiled with immunoSEQ multiplex PCR; TCRdb holds only in-frame clones, not every one. The sample lists 1.5 million to 2.5 million clones, about 95% occurring once. Specimen: naive CD8+ T cells sorted from blood. These receptors originate from a man aged 18 to 35 in good health. Each CDR3 is given with its conserved first and last residue. The D gene is left open where the match is weak. Size tells how often a clone was seen (once, few, many) or the class of an expanded clone, and some rows leave it out.

d_call,v_call,j_call,clone_size,cdr3_aa,cdr3_nt
TRBD2,TRBV6-5,TRBJ2-7,.,CASSYQREVIYEQYF,TGTGCCAGCAGTTACCAGCGGGAGGTAATCTACGAGCAGTACTTC
.,TRBV4-1,TRBJ1-2,.,CASSQAPSARNYGYTF,TGCGCCAGCAGCCAAGCACCTTCGGCTAGGAACTATGGCTACACCTTC
.,TRBV4-1,TRBJ2-1,.,CASSQVGAGYNEQFF,TGCGCCAGCAGCCAGGTTGGGGCAGGGTACAATGAGCAGTTCTTC
.,TRBV7-9,TRBJ2-7,.,CASSSDITYEQYF,TGTGCCAGCAGCTCGGACATTACCTACGAGCAGTACTTC
.,TRBV4-3,TRBJ2-2,.,CASSQDRSTGRELFF,TGCGCCAGCAGCCAAGATCGAAGCACAGGGCGGGAGCTGTTTTTT
TRBD2,TRBV6-6,TRBJ2-1,.,CASTLTSPQLDDEQFF,TGTGCCAGCACCCTGACTAGCCCTCAACTCGATGATGAGCAGTTCTTC
.,TRBV4-1,TRBJ1-5,few,CASSQRTADQPQHF,TGCGCCAGCAGCCAGAGGACAGCTGATCAGCCCCAGCATTTT
TRBD2,TRBV7-9,TRBJ2-1,.,CASSNGGLAGPGSYNEQFF,TGTGCCAGCAGCAATGGGGGACTAGCGGGCCCGGGGAGCTACAATGAGCAGTTCTTC
TRBD2,TRBV10-3,TRBJ2-5,.,CAISGGLAGEETQYF,TGTGCCATCAGTGGGGGACTAGCGGGAGAAGAGACCCAGTACTTC
TRBD2,TRBV7-9,TRBJ2-1,.,CASRTTGTSIYEQFF,TGTGCCAGCCGGACTACCGGGACTAGCATTTATGAGCAGTTCTTC
.,TRBV13,TRBJ2-2,.,CASSLSPGFANTGELFF,TGTGCCAGCAGCTTATCCCCGGGGTTCGCGAACACCGGGGAGCTGTTTTTT
.,TRBV11-2,TRBJ2-7,once,CASSKRGSSYEQYF,TGTGCCAGCAGCAAAAGGGGCAGCTCCTACGAGCAGTACTTC
TRBD2,TRBV6-5,TRBJ2-1,.,CASNRKLAGDEQFF,TGTGCCAGCAATAGAAAACTAGCGGGCGATGAGCAGTTCTTC
.,TRBV4-3,TRBJ1-2,.,CASSQVGGNYGYTF,TGCGCCAGCAGCCAAGTTGGGGGTAACTATGGCTACACCTTC
.,TRBV7-8,TRBJ2-7,few,CASSSVSGTGEQYF,TGTGCCAGCAGCTCAGTCAGCGGAACGGGCGAGCAGTACTTC
TRBD2,TRBV6-5,TRBJ2-5,once,CASSPWTSGDETQYF,TGTGCCAGCAGTCCCTGGACTAGCGGGGACGAGACCCAGTACTTC
.,TRBV6-1,TRBJ2-3,.,CASSAGMGTDTQYF,TGTGCCAGCAGTGCAGGGATGGGCACAGATACGCAGTATTTT
.,TRBV6-5,TRBJ1-1,once,CASSYGDADEAFF,TGTGCCAGCAGTTACGGGGACGCAGATGAAGCTTTCTTT
.,TRBV13,TRBJ2-7,.,CASSTRELVYEQYF,TGTGCCAGCAGCACACGGGAGTTGGTTTACGAGCAGTACTTC
TRBD1,TRBV7-2,TRBJ2-2,.,CASSLAVRGRPGELFF,TGTGCCAGCAGCTTAGCAGTCAGGGGGCGCCCCGGGGAGCTGTTTTTT
TRBD1,TRBV5-6,TRBJ1-2,.,CASSLAGTGEGYGYTF,TGTGCCAGCAGCTTGGCCGGGACAGGGGAGGGATATGGCTACACCTTC
.,TRBV11-3,TRBJ2-7,.,CASSFGHSYEQYF,TGTGCCAGCAGCTTCGGACACTCCTACGAGCAGTACTTC
.,TRBV7-9,TRBJ2-7,once,CASSKGLSYEQYF,TGTGCCAGCAGCAAGGGACTTTCCTACGAGCAGTACTTC
.,TRBV7-6,TRBJ2-7,.,CASSPSSYEQYF,TGTGCCAGCAGCCCCAGCTCCTACGAGCAGTACTTC
.,TRBV25-1,TRBJ2-1,.,CASSELAEDTVF,TGTGCCAGCAGTGAACTGGCGGAGGATACCGTCTTC
TRBD2,TRBV11-2,TRBJ2-5,.,CASSPSGGALETQYF,TGTGCCAGCAGCCCTAGCGGGGGGGCCTTAGAGACCCAGTACTTC
.,TRBV27,TRBJ2-5,.,CASSLRDFTLHF,TGTGCCAGCAGTTTACGGGACTTCACACTCCACTTC
.,TRBV5-6,TRBJ1-4,.,CASSLWGGVGEKLFF,TGTGCCAGCAGCTTGTGGGGGGGAGTTGGCGAAAAACTGTTTTTT
TRBD2,TRBV7-2,TRBJ2-7,.,CASNPGGGPSYEQYF,TGTGCCAGCAATCCGGGGGGGGGCCCCTCCTACGAGCAGTACTTC
.,TRBV2,TRBJ2-2,.,CASSAPRQGTGELFF,TGTGCCAGCAGTGCCCCCAGGCAGGGAACCGGGGAGCTGTTTTTT
.,TRBV27,TRBJ2-2,.,CASSHVTTRGPNTGELFF,TGTGCCAGCAGTCACGTTACAACCAGGGGCCCTAACACCGGGGAGCTGTTTTTT
.,TRBV5-6,TRBJ2-3,.,CASSLDTGTDTQYF,TGTGCCAGCAGCTTGGATACAGGCACAGATACGCAGTATTTT
.,TRBV30,TRBJ2-3,.,CAWSVSSGEGGTQYF,TGTGCCTGGAGTGTTTCTAGCGGCGAAGGGGGTACGCAGTATTTT